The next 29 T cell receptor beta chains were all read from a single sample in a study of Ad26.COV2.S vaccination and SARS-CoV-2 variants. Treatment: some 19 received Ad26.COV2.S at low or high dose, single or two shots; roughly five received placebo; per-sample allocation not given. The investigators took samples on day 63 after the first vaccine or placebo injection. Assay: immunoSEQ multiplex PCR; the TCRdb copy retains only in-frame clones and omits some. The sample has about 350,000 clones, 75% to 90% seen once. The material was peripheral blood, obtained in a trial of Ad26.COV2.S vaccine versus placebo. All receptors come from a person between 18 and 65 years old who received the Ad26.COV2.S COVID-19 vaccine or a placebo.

CDR3 sequence (DNA): TGTGCCAGCAGCGGACCGGGAGAGCAGTTCTTC. This gives the protein CASSGPGEQFF. This chain connects TRBV7-3 to TRBJ2-1; D might be TRBD2 (5 bases). The CDR3 covers 11 residues. CDR1 is SGHTA and CDR2 is FQGTGA in the germline V gene. Trimming took off 5 bases at V and 10 bases at J, with 9 bases between the two ends.

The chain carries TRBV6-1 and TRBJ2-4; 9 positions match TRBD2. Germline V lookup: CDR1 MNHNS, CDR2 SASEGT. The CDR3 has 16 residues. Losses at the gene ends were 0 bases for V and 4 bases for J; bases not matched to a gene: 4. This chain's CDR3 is CASSEALAGEKNIQYF. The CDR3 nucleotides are TGTGCCAGCAGTGAAGCGTTAGCGGGAGAAAAAAACATTCAGTACTTC.

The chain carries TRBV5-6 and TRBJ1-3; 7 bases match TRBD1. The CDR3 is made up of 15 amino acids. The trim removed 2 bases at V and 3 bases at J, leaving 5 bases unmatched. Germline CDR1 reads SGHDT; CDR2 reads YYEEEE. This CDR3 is CASSFGDRVGNTIYF. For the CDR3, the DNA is TGTGCCAGCAGCTTTGGCGACAGGGTTGGAAACACCATATATTTT. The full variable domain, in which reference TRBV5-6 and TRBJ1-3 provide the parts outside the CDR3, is DAGVTQSPTHLIKTRGQQVTLRCSPKSGHDTVSWYQQALGQGPQFIFQYYEEEERQRGNFPDRFSGHQFPNYSSELNVNALLLGDSALYLCASSFGDRVGNTIYFGEGSWLTVV.

CDR3: CASSLGGGNEQYF. CDR3 nucleotide sequence: TGTGCCAGCAGCTTAGGAGGGGGCAACGAGCAGTACTTC. The chain links TRBV5-5 to TRBJ2-7; tentatively, D is TRBD1 (7 bases). The CDR3 is 13 amino acids. CDR1 is SGHKS, CDR2 YYEKEE, per germline (reference sequence). The V end was cut by 2 bases, the J end by 5 bases, with 11 bases between.

The DNA of the CDR3 is TGTGCCAGCAGCCAAGTGGGACAGAACACTGAAGCTTTCTTT. This translates into CASSQVGQNTEAFF. This chain uses TRBV14 with TRBJ1-1, with D maybe TRBD1 (6 bases). This CDR3 comprises 14 residues. With 1 base removed from V and 1 base from J, the gap between germline ends came to 7 bases. Per germline, CDR1 SGHDN and CDR2 FVKESK.

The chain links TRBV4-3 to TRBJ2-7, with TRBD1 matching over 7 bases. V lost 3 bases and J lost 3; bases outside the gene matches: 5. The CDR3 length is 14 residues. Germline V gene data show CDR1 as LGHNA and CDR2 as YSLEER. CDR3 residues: CASSQMGQNYEQYF. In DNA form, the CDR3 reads TGCGCCAGCAGCCAGATGGGACAGAACTACGAGCAGTACTTC.

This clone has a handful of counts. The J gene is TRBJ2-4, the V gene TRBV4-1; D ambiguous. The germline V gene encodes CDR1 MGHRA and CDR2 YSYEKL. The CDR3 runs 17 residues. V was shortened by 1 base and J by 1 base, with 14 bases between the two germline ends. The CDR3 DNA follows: TGCGCCAGCAGCCAAGGGAGTACCGCCGGGGCCAAAAACATTCAGTACTTC. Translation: CASSQGSTAGAKNIQYF.

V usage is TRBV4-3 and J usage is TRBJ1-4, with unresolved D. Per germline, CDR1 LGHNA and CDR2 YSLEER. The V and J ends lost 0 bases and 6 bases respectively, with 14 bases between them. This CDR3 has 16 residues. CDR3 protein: CASSQDPAVTYEKLFF. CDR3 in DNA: TGCGCCAGCAGCCAAGATCCTGCGGTCACTTATGAAAAACTGTTTTTT.

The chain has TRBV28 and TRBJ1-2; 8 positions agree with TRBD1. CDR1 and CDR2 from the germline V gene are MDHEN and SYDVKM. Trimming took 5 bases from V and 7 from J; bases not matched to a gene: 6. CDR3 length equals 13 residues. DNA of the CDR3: TGTGCCAGCAGTCTTGGACAGGGAGGTGGCTACACCTTC. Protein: CASSLGQGGGYTF.

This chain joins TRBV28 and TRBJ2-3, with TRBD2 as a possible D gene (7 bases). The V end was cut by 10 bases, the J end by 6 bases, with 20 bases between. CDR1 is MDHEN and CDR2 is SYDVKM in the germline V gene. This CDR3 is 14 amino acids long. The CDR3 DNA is TGTGCCACCCTACAGGGACTACTATGGGATACGCAGTATTTT. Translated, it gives CATLQGLLWDTQYF.

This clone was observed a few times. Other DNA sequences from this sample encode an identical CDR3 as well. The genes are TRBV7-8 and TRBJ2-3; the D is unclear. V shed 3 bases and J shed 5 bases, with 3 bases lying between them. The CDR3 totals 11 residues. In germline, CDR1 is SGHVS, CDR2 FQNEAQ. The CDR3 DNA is TGTGCCAGCAGCTTGTTAGATACGCAGTATTTT. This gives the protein CASSLLDTQYF.

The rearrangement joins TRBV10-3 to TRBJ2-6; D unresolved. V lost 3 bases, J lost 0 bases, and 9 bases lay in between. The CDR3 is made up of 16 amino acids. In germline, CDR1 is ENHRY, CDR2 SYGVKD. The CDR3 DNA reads TGTGCCATCAGTGATCCTACTGACTCTGGGGCCAACGTCCTGACTTTC. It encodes CAISDPTDSGANVLTF.

In nucleotides, the CDR3 is TGTGCCAGCAGCCCGCGACTAGCGGGGTTCCAAGAGACCCAGTACTTC. Translation gives CASSPRLAGFQETQYF. This chain links TRBV7-2 with TRBJ2-5, with 11 bases fitting TRBD2. The CDR3 is made up of 16 amino acids. With 5 bases clipped from V and 1 base from J, the junction kept 6 bases outside the gene matches. Germline V gene data show CDR1 as SGHTA and CDR2 as FQGNSA.

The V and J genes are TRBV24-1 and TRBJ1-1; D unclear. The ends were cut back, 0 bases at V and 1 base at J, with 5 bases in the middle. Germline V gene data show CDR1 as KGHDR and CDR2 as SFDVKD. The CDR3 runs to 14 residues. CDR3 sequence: CATSDLFPNTEAFF. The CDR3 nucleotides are TGTGCCACCAGTGATTTGTTCCCGAACACTGAAGCTTTCTTT.

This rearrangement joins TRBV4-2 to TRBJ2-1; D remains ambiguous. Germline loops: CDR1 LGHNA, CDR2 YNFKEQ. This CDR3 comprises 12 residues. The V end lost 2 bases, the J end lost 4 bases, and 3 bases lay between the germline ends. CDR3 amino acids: CASSQSYNEQFF. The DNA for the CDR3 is TGTGCCAGCAGCCAAAGTTACAATGAGCAGTTCTTC.

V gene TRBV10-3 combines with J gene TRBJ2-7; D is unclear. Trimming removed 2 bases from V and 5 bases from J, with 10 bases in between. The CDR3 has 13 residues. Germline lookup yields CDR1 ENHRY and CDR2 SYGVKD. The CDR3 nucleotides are TGTGCCATCAGTGAGAGGGCTTTCCACGAGCAGTACTTC. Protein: CAISERAFHEQYF.

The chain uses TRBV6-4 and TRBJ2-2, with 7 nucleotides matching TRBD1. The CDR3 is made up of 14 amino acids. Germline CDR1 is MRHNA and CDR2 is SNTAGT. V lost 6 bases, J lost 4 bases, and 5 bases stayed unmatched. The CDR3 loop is CASSPDRSTGELFF. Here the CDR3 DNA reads TGTGCCAGCAGCCCGGACAGGAGCACCGGGGAGCTGTTTTTT.

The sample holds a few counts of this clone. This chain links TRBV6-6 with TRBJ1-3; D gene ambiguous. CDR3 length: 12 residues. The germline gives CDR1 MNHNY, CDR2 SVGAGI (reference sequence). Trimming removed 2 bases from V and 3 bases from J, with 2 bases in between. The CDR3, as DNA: TGTGCCAGCAGTTACGATGGAAACACCATATATTTT. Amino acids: CASSYDGNTIYF.

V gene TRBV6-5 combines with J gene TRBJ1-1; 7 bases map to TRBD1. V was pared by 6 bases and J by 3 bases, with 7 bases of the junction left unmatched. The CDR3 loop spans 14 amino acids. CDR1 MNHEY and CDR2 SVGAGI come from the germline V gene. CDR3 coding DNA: TGTGCCAGCAGGGGGTCAGGGGGGGACACTGAAGCTTTCTTT. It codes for CASRGSGGDTEAFF.

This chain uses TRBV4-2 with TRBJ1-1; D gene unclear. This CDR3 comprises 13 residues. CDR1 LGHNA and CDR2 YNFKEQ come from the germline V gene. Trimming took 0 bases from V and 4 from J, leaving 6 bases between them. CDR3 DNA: TGTGCCAGCAGCCAAGAAGGCGGCACTGAAGCTTTCTTT. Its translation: CASSQEGGTEAFF.

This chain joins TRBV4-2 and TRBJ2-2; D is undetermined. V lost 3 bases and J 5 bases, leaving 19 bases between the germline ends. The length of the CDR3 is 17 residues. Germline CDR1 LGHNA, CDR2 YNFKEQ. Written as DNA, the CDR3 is TGTGCCAGCAGCCAGAATTCCCTCGAAGGGCGAACCGGGGAGCTGTTTTTT. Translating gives CASSQNSLEGRTGELFF.

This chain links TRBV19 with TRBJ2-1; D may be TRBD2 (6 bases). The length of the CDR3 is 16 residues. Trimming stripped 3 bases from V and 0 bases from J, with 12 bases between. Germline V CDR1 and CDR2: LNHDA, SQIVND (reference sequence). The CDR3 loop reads CASSIGSGSSYNEQFF. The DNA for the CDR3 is TGTGCCAGTAGTATCGGTAGCGGCAGCTCCTACAATGAGCAGTTCTTC.

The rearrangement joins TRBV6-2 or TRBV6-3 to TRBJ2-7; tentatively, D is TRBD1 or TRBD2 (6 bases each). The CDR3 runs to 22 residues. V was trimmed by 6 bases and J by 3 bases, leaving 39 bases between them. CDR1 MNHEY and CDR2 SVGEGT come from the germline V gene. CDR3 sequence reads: CASSPPNRGAGSWGAPHYEQYF. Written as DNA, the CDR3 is TGTGCCAGCAGCCCACCGAATAGGGGAGCAGGGTCGTGGGGGGCACCCCACTACGAGCAGTACTTC.

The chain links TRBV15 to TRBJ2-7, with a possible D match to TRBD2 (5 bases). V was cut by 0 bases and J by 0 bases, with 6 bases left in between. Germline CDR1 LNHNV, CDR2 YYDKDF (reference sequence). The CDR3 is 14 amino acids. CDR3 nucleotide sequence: TGTGCCACCAGCAGAGACGGGAACTCCTACGAGCAGTACTTC. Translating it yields CATSRDGNSYEQYF.

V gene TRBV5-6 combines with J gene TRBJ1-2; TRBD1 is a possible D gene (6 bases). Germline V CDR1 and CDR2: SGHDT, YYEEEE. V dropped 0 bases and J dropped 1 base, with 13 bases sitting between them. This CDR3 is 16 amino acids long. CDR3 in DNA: TGTGCCAGCAGCTTGGACAGGGCTCCCGTTAACTATGGCTACACCTTC. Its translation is CASSLDRAPVNYGYTF. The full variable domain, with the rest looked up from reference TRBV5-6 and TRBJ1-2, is DAGVTQSPTHLIKTRGQQVTLRCSPKSGHDTVSWYQQALGQGPQFIFQYYEEEERQRGNFPDRFSGHQFPNYSSELNVNALLLGDSALYLCASSLDRAPVNYGYTFGSGTRLTVV.

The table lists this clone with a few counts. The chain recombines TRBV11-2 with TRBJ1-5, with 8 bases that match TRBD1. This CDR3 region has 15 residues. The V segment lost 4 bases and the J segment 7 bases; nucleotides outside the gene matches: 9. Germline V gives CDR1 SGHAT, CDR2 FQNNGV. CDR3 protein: CASSSRTGPEQPQHF. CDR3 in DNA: TGTGCCAGCAGCTCCCGGACAGGGCCTGAGCAGCCCCAGCATTTT.

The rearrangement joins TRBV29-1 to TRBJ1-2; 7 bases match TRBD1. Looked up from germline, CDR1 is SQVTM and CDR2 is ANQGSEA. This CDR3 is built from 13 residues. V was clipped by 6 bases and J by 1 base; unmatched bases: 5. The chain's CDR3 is CSVRTGGNYGYTF. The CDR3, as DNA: TGCAGCGTCCGGACAGGAGGTAACTATGGCTACACCTTC. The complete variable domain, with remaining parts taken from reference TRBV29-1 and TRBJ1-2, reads SAVISQKPSRDICQRGTSLTIQCQVDSQVTMMFWYRQQPGQSLTLIATANQGSEATYESGFVIDKFPISRPNLTFSTLTVSNMSPEDSSIYLCSVRTGGNYGYTFGSGTRLTVV.

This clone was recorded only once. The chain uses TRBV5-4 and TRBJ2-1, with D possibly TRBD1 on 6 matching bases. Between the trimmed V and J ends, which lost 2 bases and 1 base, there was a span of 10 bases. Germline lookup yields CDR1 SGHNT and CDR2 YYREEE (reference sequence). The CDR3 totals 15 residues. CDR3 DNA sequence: TGTGCCAGCAGCTTTGAAGGGGGATCCTACAATGAGCAGTTCTTC. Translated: CASSFEGGSYNEQFF.

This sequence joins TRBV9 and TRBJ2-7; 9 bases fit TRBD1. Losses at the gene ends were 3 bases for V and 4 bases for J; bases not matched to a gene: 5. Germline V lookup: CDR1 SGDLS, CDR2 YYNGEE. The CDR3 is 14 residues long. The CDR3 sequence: CASSGGQGRYEQYF. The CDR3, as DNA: TGTGCCAGCAGCGGAGGACAGGGGAGGTACGAGCAGTACTTC.